The 24 T cell receptor beta chains listed next were all sequenced from one sample in a study of blood T cell repertoires in COVID-19. Here immunoSEQ multiplex PCR was the method, and the copy in TCRdb shows in-frame clones only, minus some. The sample has a few hundred thousand clones, 80% to 90% seen once. The sequencing input was PBMCs or T cells enriched from blood (not recorded which). These receptors were taken from a woman between 50 and 59 years old who had recovered from COVID-19.

V usage is TRBV10-3 and J usage is TRBJ1-1, with 7 bases identical to TRBD1. There are 14 residues in the CDR3. The germline CDR1 and CDR2 sequences are ENHRY and SYGVKD. The V segment lost 6 bases and the J segment 5 bases; nucleotides outside the gene matches: 9. In DNA, the CDR3 is TGTGCCATCAGGTTTGACAGGGATGGAACTGAAGCTTTCTTT. Translating gives CAIRFDRDGTEAFF.

V and J are TRBV28 and TRBJ1-5, with 10 nucleotides matching TRBD1. The V gene end was trimmed by 4 bases and the J gene end by 6 bases; junction bases not matched to a gene: 3. CDR1 is MDHEN and CDR2 is SYDVKM in the germline V gene. The CDR3 runs to 14 residues. Here the CDR3 reads CASSYGTGVQPQHF. The DNA of the CDR3 is TGTGCCAGCAGTTACGGGACAGGGGTTCAGCCCCAGCATTTT.

V usage is TRBV10-1 and J usage is TRBJ1-4, with TRBD1 as a possible D gene (6 bases). Germline V gene data show CDR1 as WNHNN and CDR2 as SYGVQD (reference sequence). V was cut by 0 bases and J by 8 bases, with 13 bases left in between. The CDR3 contains 15 residues. The CDR3 is CASSESKQGQEKLFF. The CDR3 DNA sequence: TGCGCCAGCAGTGAGTCGAAACAGGGTCAGGAAAAACTGTTTTTT.

This clone was counted once. CDR3 sequence: CASSETGGGGYTF. The CDR3 DNA follows: TGTGCCAGCAGCGAAACAGGGGGAGGAGGCTACACCTTC. The chain carries TRBV7-9 and TRBJ1-2; 8 bases are shared with TRBD1. With 5 bases clipped from V and 8 bases from J, the junction kept 7 bases outside the gene matches. CDR3 length: 13 amino acids. The germline V gene has CDR1 SEHNR and CDR2 FQNEAQ (reference sequence).

This clone was found once. The V and J genes are TRBV7-9 and TRBJ1-3; 11 nucleotides match TRBD1. The CDR3 is 14 residues long. The germline gives CDR1 SEHNR, CDR2 FQNEAQ (reference sequence). The V and J ends lost 5 bases and 8 bases, in that order; junction bases with no gene match: 5. The CDR3 DNA reads TGTGCCAGCAGCGGCCGGGACAGGGGGGACACCATATATTTT. It encodes CASSGRDRGDTIYF.

This rearrangement joins TRBV6-4 to TRBJ2-5; 14 positions match TRBD2. The CDR3 loop spans 15 amino acids. V was pared by 6 bases and J by 4 bases, with 4 bases of the junction left unmatched. Germline loops: CDR1 MRHNA, CDR2 SNTAGT. This CDR3 reads CASSPTSGGAETQYF. CDR3 coding DNA: TGTGCCAGCAGCCCGACTAGCGGGGGGGCAGAGACCCAGTACTTC.

The DNA for the CDR3 is TGTGCCAGCAGCGTCGGGGGGCTACTCAATGAGCAGTTCTTC. The encoded protein is CASSVGGLLNEQFF. V is TRBV9 and J is TRBJ2-1; weak D call: TRBD2 (7 bases). CDR1 is SGDLS and CDR2 is YYNGEE in the germline V gene. The CDR3 extends over 14 amino acids. Trimming removed 2 bases at V and 6 bases at J, with 12 bases between.

This clone has only one observation. The chain couples TRBV7-9 to TRBJ2-7, with D perhaps matching TRBD2 (7 bases). V was clipped by 2 bases and J by 0 bases, with 14 bases between them. This CDR3 has 16 residues. Germline V gene data show CDR1 as SEHNR and CDR2 as FQNEAQ (reference sequence). CDR3 DNA: TGTGCCAGCAGCTTATTCTTAGGGGGGGACTCCTACGAGCAGTACTTC. Translated: CASSLFLGGDSYEQYF.

The chain couples TRBV9 to TRBJ1-2; 9 nucleotides match TRBD1. The trim removed 3 bases at V and 3 bases at J, leaving 6 bases unmatched. The CDR3 sequence is 15 residues long. The germline V gene has CDR1 SGDLS and CDR2 YYNGEE. DNA of the CDR3: TGTGCCAGCAGCGAAAGGACAGGGGTGGACTATGGCTACACCTTC. Translation: CASSERTGVDYGYTF.

The chain links TRBV19 to TRBJ2-1; D unclear. The CDR3 is 15 residues long. CDR1 LNHDA and CDR2 SQIVND come from the germline V gene (reference sequence). V gave up 0 bases and J gave up 0 bases, with 6 bases separating them. CDR3 bases: TGTGCCAGTAGTATAGACTCCAGCTCCTACAATGAGCAGTTCTTC. Translated: CASSIDSSSYNEQFF.

V is TRBV5-6 and J is TRBJ1-2, with D possibly TRBD1 on 5 matching bases. Germline lookup yields CDR1 SGHDT and CDR2 YYEEEE. V was cut by 2 bases and J by 2 bases, with 10 bases left in between. The CDR3 length is 14 residues. As DNA, the CDR3 is TGTGCCAGCAGCTTCGGACAAGTAAACTATGGCTACACCTTC. This encodes CASSFGQVNYGYTF.

The chain combines TRBV4-1 with TRBJ1-1; D gene ambiguous. V was trimmed by 0 bases and J by 4 bases, leaving 12 bases between them. The CDR3 is 15 residues long. The germline V gene has CDR1 MGHRA and CDR2 YSYEKL. This chain's CDR3 is CASSQDEFRGTEAFF. In nucleotides, the CDR3 is TGCGCCAGCAGCCAAGATGAATTTAGAGGCACTGAAGCTTTCTTT.

This clone showed up just a few times. The chain employs TRBV9 and TRBJ2-1, with 7 nucleotides matching TRBD2. Germline assignment: CDR1 SGDLS and CDR2 YYNGEE. Unmatched junction bases numbered 13, after V lost 2 bases and J lost 5 bases. The CDR3 has 17 residues. The CDR3 bases are TGTGCCAGCAGCGTCTCTAGCGGCCCGGAACGAAACAATGAGCAGTTCTTC. Translating gives CASSVSSGPERNNEQFF.

This chain joins TRBV5-1 and TRBJ2-2, with D unclear. Germline V CDR1 and CDR2: SGHRS, YFSETQ. The CDR3 length is 13 residues. V was trimmed by 0 bases and J by 6 bases, leaving 6 bases between them. CDR3 nucleotide sequence: TGCGCCAGCAGCTTGGTTCCTGCCGGGGAGCTGTTTTTT. Translation gives CASSLVPAGELFF.

This rearrangement joins TRBV7-9 to TRBJ2-1; TRBD1 matches 9 bases. Germline V gives CDR1 SEHNR, CDR2 FQNEAQ (reference sequence). The CDR3 consists of 15 residues. The V segment lost 2 bases and the J segment 8 bases; nucleotides outside the gene matches: 7. This CDR3 is CASSLMGQGDDEQFF. CDR3 sequence (DNA): TGTGCCAGCAGCTTAATGGGACAGGGAGACGATGAGCAGTTCTTC.

This clone has just one count. V usage is TRBV6-5 and J usage is TRBJ1-1; D is uncertain. V lost 8 bases and J lost 1, with 11 bases in between. The CDR3 runs 13 residues. The germline V gene has CDR1 MNHEY and CDR2 SVGAGI. CDR3 nucleotides: TGTGCCAGCCCTGGAAACAGGAACACTGAAGCTTTCTTT. Protein: CASPGNRNTEAFF.

This chain uses TRBV7-5 with TRBJ2-6; TRBD1, the D gene given by the table, was not confirmed from the DNA. TRBV7-5 is deemed a pseudogene. This CDR3 is built from 16 residues. The CDR3 DNA reads TGTGCCAGACTATCCAGGGGCCTCTCTGGGGCCAACGTCCTGACTTTC. Residues: CARLSRGLSGANVLTF.

This chain links TRBV28 with TRBJ1-5, with D perhaps matching TRBD1 (6 bases). The CDR3 spans 16 residues. V was cut by 5 bases and J by 1 base, with 15 bases left in between. Per the germline V gene, CDR1 is MDHEN and CDR2 is SYDVKM. The CDR3 is CASSLGGIMSNQPQHF. The CDR3 nucleotides are TGTGCCAGCAGTCTAGGGGGTATAATGAGCAATCAGCCCCAGCATTTT.

This clone was found a few times. DNA of the CDR3: TGTGCCAGCAGTGACCAGGACAGGGGGCATTCACCCCTCCACTTT. Its translation: CASSDQDRGHSPLHF. The chain is built from TRBV6-4 and TRBJ1-6, with 11 bases identical to TRBD1. The junction had 2 bases not matched to a gene; V was cut back by 2 bases and J by 8 bases. This CDR3 is built from 15 residues. The germline V gene has CDR1 MRHNA and CDR2 SNTAGT.

The chain joins TRBV28 to TRBJ2-3; no firm D call. The ends were cut back, 3 bases at V and 4 bases at J, with 14 bases in the middle. Per the germline V gene, CDR1 is MDHEN and CDR2 is SYDVKM. There are 15 residues in the CDR3. The CDR3 coding sequence is TGTGCCAGCAGTTTCACTGTCCGGTCGGCAGATACGCAGTATTTT. Translating gives CASSFTVRSADTQYF.

J is TRBJ2-7 and V is TRBV4-1; no clear D. V dropped 1 base and J dropped 6 bases, with 10 bases sitting between them. The CDR3 is 13 amino acids. Germline assignment: CDR1 MGHRA and CDR2 YSYEKL. The CDR3: CASSQVPGFEQYF. CDR3 DNA: TGCGCCAGCAGCCAAGTACCCGGGTTCGAGCAGTACTTC.

This clone is a singleton in its sample. The rearrangement joins TRBV4-3 to TRBJ1-1; maybe TRBD1 (6 bases). This CDR3 is built from 14 residues. The germline CDR1 and CDR2 sequences are LGHNA and YSLEER. Trimming cost V 0 bases and J 6 bases, with 11 bases left between them. The CDR3 spells CASSQDWGPAEAFF. The CDR3 DNA reads TGCGCCAGCAGCCAAGATTGGGGGCCTGCTGAAGCTTTCTTT.

The CDR3 bases are TGTGCCAGCAGCCGCGGAACCACTGAGAAGTGGAGCTACACCTTC. Its translation: CASSRGTTEKWSYTF. The genes are TRBV3-1 (or the pseudogene TRBV3-2) and TRBJ1-2; D call uncertain. V lost 4 bases and J 9 bases, leaving 21 bases between the germline ends. This CDR3 spans 15 amino acids. Germline values: CDR1 LGHDT, CDR2 YNNKEL (reference sequence).

J is TRBJ1-2 and V is TRBV2, with 7 bases that match TRBD1. The ends lost 5 bases at V and 6 bases at J; junction bases unmatched: 12. Germline V gives CDR1 SNHLY, CDR2 FYNNEI. CDR3 size: 15 residues. The CDR3 loop is CASSSRGGGADGYTF. The CDR3 bases are TGTGCCAGCAGTTCTCGTGGAGGGGGCGCGGATGGCTACACCTTC.